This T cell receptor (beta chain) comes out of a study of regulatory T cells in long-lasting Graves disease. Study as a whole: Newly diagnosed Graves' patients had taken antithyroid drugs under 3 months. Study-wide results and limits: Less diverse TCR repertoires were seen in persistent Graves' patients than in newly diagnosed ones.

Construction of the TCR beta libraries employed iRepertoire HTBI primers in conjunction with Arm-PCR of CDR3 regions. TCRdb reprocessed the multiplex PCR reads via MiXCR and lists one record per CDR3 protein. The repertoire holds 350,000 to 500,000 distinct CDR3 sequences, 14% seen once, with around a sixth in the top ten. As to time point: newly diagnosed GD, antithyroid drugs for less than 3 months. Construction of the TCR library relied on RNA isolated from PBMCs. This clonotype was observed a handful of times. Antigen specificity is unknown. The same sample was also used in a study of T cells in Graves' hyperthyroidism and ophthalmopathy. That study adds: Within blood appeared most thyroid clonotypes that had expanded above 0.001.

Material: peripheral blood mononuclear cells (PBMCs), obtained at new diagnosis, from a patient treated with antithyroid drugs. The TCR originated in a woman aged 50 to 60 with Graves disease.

CDR3 protein: CASSPSRDRNEKLFF. For the CDR3, the DNA is TGTGCCAGTAGTCCTAGCCGGGACAGGAATGAAAAACTGTTTTTT. The J gene is TRBJ1-4, the V gene TRBV19, with TRBD1 matching over 8 bases. Per germline, CDR1 LNHDA and CDR2 SQIVND (reference sequence). This CDR3 spans 15 amino acids. The J segment lost 5 bases and the V segment lost 5 bases, leaving 7 bases of the junction unmatched.